This entry is about one T cell receptor (beta chain). Its antigen is as yet unknown. The library tagged individual cDNA molecules with unique molecular identifiers. In TCRdb, the RACE reads were re-called with MiXCR into one record per CDR3 protein. The table includes under 400,000 distinct CDR3 sequences, roughly 4.6% detected once. The data were taken from a study of human T cells and chemical hapten exposure. Trimming removed 2 bases from V and 0 bases from J, with 8 bases in between. The CDR3 consists of 15 residues. Per the germline V gene, CDR1 is LGHDT and CDR2 is YNNKEL (reference sequence). The study's findings and limits: While controls formed fewer of them, expanded TCRs formed significantly more large CDR3 similarity clusters. Unchanged with DPC sensitization were TCRs above 1 in 1000 frequency.

Time point indicated: pre-sensitization, week 0. Treatment: therapeutic diphenylcyclopropenone sensitization with weekly scalp DPC. The study drew its donors from alopecia patients who were 18 to 70 years old and suitable for DPC. The sample consisted of whole blood, taken in connection with sensitization to the hapten diphenylcyclopropenone (DPC). The rearrangement joins TRBV3-1 to TRBJ2-1, with D unresolved. This TCR was sampled from a woman aged 50 to 60 with alopecia areata. Some clones in this sample may be carry-over from other donors' samples. CDR3 coding DNA: TGTGCCAGCAGCCAATTTTCTAGCTCCTACAATGAGCAGTTCTTC. Translated, it gives CASSQFSSSYNEQFF.